Below are 5 T cell receptor beta chains sequenced from a single sample in a study of T cell responses to AZD1222 COVID-19 vaccine. The data were produced by immunoSEQ multiplex PCR, yet TCRdb's version contains in-frame clones alone and is incomplete. This table has more than 150,000 clones, 85% to 95% appearing once. The sample in question was peripheral blood, obtained 28 days after the second AZD1222 dose. These receptors all stem from an adult who received the AZD1222 COVID-19 vaccine.

The count of this clone is one. This sequence joins TRBV27 and TRBJ1-2, with 10 bases identical to TRBD1. This CDR3 is built from 15 residues. Germline trimming cut 6 bases from V and 3 bases from J; bases unmatched to any gene: 7. Germline lookup yields CDR1 MNHEY and CDR2 SMNVEV (reference sequence). The CDR3 here is CASRLGQGRYYGYTF. The CDR3 DNA reads as TGTGCCAGCAGACTGGGACAGGGGAGATACTATGGCTACACCTTC.

The chain combines TRBV2 with TRBJ1-2; 9 nucleotides match TRBD1. CDR1 SNHLY and CDR2 FYNNEI come from the germline V gene. The CDR3 length is 19 residues. The trim removed 4 bases at V and 0 bases at J, leaving 15 bases unmatched. The CDR3 nucleotides read TGTGCCAGCAGTGGTGGTCCTGGGGACAGGGCAATTTCTAACTATGGCTACACCTTC. This encodes CASSGGPGDRAISNYGYTF.

The rearrangement uses TRBV5-4 and TRBJ2-5; the match to TRBD2 covers 9 bases. Looked up from germline, CDR1 is SGHNT and CDR2 is YYREEE (reference sequence). V dropped 2 bases and J dropped 5; count of bases not matched to a gene: 16. The CDR3 runs 18 residues. In nucleotides, the CDR3 is TGTGCCAGCAGCTTATCAGGAGGGGGGGCGGGAGGGCCCGAGACCCAGTACTTC. Translation gives CASSLSGGGAGGPETQYF.

The V call is TRBV9, the J call TRBJ1-2, with TRBD1 matching over 9 bases. This CDR3 region has 16 residues. V shed 0 bases, J shed 4 bases, and the junction held 7 bases outside the gene matches. CDR1 and CDR2 (germline): SGDLS, YYNGEE. CDR3 bases: TGTGCCAGCAGCGTAGCCGTTGGGACAGGGAGCTATGGCTACACCTTC. This encodes CASSVAVGTGSYGYTF.

J is TRBJ1-2 and V is TRBV10-3; no definite D call. This CDR3 comprises 13 residues. The germline CDR1 and CDR2 sequences are ENHRY and SYGVKD. V lost 3 bases and J lost 4, with 9 bases in between. The CDR3 protein is CAISDEGFYGYTF. CDR3 DNA: TGTGCCATCAGTGACGAAGGGTTCTATGGCTACACCTTC.